The T cell receptor (beta chain) under discussion was sequenced for a study of human T cells and chemical hapten exposure. Overall study: Patch tests put 0.01% DPC on the upper back, read at 6 days.

Via MiXCR, TCRdb re-called the RACE reads, giving one row per CDR3 protein. Of about 97,000 distinct CDR3 sequences detected, roughly 27% appear once; the ten largest clones hold 10%. Regarding time point: patch test 3, about 24 weeks after DPC sensitization. Treatment here: therapeutic diphenylcyclopropenone sensitization with weekly scalp DPC. Sample donors consisted of patients with alopecia, aged 18 to 70 years, who were suitable for DPC. The V and J ends lost 5 bases and 0 bases respectively, with 11 bases between them. The germline V gene encodes CDR1 SEHNR and CDR2 FQNEAQ (reference sequence). There are 15 residues in the CDR3.

The V gene is TRBV7-9, the J gene TRBJ2-1; the D gene is possibly TRBD2 (6 bases). The sequencing here drew on whole blood, taken in connection with sensitization to the hapten diphenylcyclopropenone (DPC). This clonotype was sampled from a man aged 40-49 years with alopecia areata. Some clones in this sample may be carry-over from other donors' samples. The CDR3: CASSPAGSSYNEQFF. CDR3 coding DNA: TGTGCCAGCAGCCCCGCGGGGAGCTCCTACAATGAGCAGTTCTTC.